The 27 T cell receptor beta chains below all came from one sample that was sequenced in a study of shared clonotypes between healthy human individuals. Naive CD8 cells were CD45RO-negative, positively selected for CCR7, excluding terminally differentiated effector memory CD45RA+ cells. The assay was immunoSEQ multiplex PCR, and TCRdb's table has in-frame clones only and misses some. This table has about 2,100,000 clones, about 92% appearing once. Sequenced material: naive CD8+ T cells from PBMCs. The receptors shown here come from a man aged 18 to 30 in good health. Some clones in this sample may be carry-over from other donors' samples.

The chain recombines TRBV27 with TRBJ1-5; 8 positions match TRBD1. CDR1 and CDR2 from the germline V gene are MNHEY and SMNVEV (reference sequence). With V trimmed by 2 bases and J by 5 bases, 8 bases remained unmatched. The CDR3 is 16 residues long. Here the CDR3 reads CASSLHGQGAYQPQHF. The CDR3 coding sequence is TGTGCCAGCAGTTTACATGGCCAGGGGGCCTATCAGCCCCAGCATTTT.

This rearrangement joins TRBV7-8 to TRBJ2-7; D may be TRBD2 (6 bases). The germline V and J ends were trimmed by 1 base and 3 bases, with 16 bases remaining between them. This CDR3 comprises 16 residues. Germline V CDR1 and CDR2: SGHVS, FQNEAQ. DNA for the CDR3: TGTGCCAGCAGCTTAGGGATTCGCGGGGCCTTCTACGAGCAGTACTTC. It specifies CASSLGIRGAFYEQYF.

This chain connects TRBV5-1 to TRBJ1-1; D not resolved. The V gene lost 1 base and the J gene lost 1 base, with 5 bases spanning the gap. The CDR3 runs 13 residues. CDR1 SGHRS and CDR2 YFSETQ come from the germline V gene. The CDR3 protein is CASSLQQNTEAFF. CDR3 nucleotide sequence: TGCGCCAGCAGCTTGCAGCAGAACACTGAAGCTTTCTTT. Based on the CDR3 plus reference TRBV5-1 and TRBJ1-1, the full variable domain is KAGVTQTPRYLIKTRGQQVTLSCSPISGHRSVSWYQQTPGQGLQFLFEYFSETQRNKGNFPGRFSGRQFSNSRSEMNVSTLELGDSALYLCASSLQQNTEAFFGQGTRLTVV.

The chain combines TRBV19 with TRBJ2-1; unclear D gene. The germline V gene has CDR1 LNHDA and CDR2 SQIVND (reference sequence). The CDR3 extends over 12 amino acids. V lost 1 base and J lost 6, with 4 bases in between. The CDR3 DNA reads as TGTGCCAGTAGTATAGCTGCCAATGAGCAGTTCTTC. It encodes CASSIAANEQFF.

The chain links TRBV19 to TRBJ2-7; D uncertain. The germline V and J ends were trimmed by 6 bases and 3 bases, with 12 bases remaining between them. CDR1 LNHDA and CDR2 SQIVND come from the germline V gene (reference sequence). CDR3 length: 13 residues. The CDR3 coding sequence is TGTGCCAGTAGCCAGACGGGCTTCTACGAGCAGTACTTC. Translated, it gives CASSQTGFYEQYF. Full variable domain (remainder filled in from reference TRBV19 and TRBJ2-7): DGGITQSPKYLFRKEGQNVTLSCEQNLNHDAMYWYRQDPGQGLRLIYYSQIVNDFQKGDIAEGYSVSREKKESFPLTVTSAQKNPTAFYLCASSQTGFYEQYFGPGTRLTVT.

The chain has TRBV19 and TRBJ2-2; D perhaps matches TRBD2 (5 bases). This CDR3 contains 16 residues. Trimming took off 2 bases at V and 0 bases at J, with 10 bases between the two ends. CDR1 and CDR2 from the germline V gene are LNHDA and SQIVND (reference sequence). The CDR3 is CASSISERSNTGELFF. In nucleotides, the CDR3 is TGTGCCAGTAGTATATCAGAGCGGTCGAACACCGGGGAGCTGTTTTTT.

Here the CDR3 reads CASSVAGGSSYNEQFF. In DNA, the CDR3 is TGTGCCAGCAGTGTGGCGGGAGGGAGCTCCTACAATGAGCAGTTCTTC. V gene TRBV6-4 combines with J gene TRBJ2-1; 9 bases are a match to TRBD2. Trimming took 4 bases from V and 0 from J; bases not matched to a gene: 4. The germline V gene has CDR1 MRHNA and CDR2 SNTAGT. The CDR3 length is 16 residues.

The V call is TRBV7-2, the J call TRBJ1-1, with D possibly TRBD1 on 6 matching bases. Germline CDR1 and CDR2: SGHTA and FQGNSA. The CDR3 contains 16 residues. V lost 5 bases and J 3 bases, leaving 19 bases between the germline ends. Here the CDR3 reads CASSPTVRSGDTEAFF. In DNA form, the CDR3 reads TGTGCCAGCAGCCCCACCGTTAGGTCAGGGGACACTGAAGCTTTCTTT.

V and J are TRBV27 and TRBJ2-7, with 9 nucleotides matching TRBD2. CDR3 length: 14 residues. V shed 6 bases, J shed 6 bases, and the junction held 9 bases outside the gene matches. Germline V gives CDR1 MNHEY, CDR2 SMNVEV (reference sequence). In DNA, the CDR3 is TGTGCCAGCAGAAAAGTAGCGGGAGTGGGCGAGCAGTACTTC. The encoded protein is CASRKVAGVGEQYF.

This clone was seen a handful of times. Within the sample, other DNA sequences also encode this same CDR3. The rearrangement links TRBV19 to TRBJ1-1, with D possibly matching TRBD1 (6 bases). Trimming shortened V by 5 bases and J by 4 bases, and 11 bases separated the two germline ends. CDR1 is LNHDA, CDR2 SQIVND, per germline (reference sequence). The CDR3 covers 13 residues. CDR3 nucleotide sequence: TGTGCCAGTAGTCTCGGGGGGCGCACTGAAGCTTTCTTT. Residues: CASSLGGRTEAFF.

This clone was seen just once. The rearrangement links TRBV7-9 to TRBJ1-6, with 7 positions matching TRBD1. The CDR3 is 18 amino acids. Germline V CDR1 and CDR2: SEHNR, FQNEAQ (reference sequence). V trimming: 3 bases; J trimming: 10 bases; junction bases outside the gene matches: 18. In nucleotides, the CDR3 is TGTGCCAGCAGCTTGGACCTTCGGACAGGTTTGAAAGGATCACCCCTCCACTTT. It specifies CASSLDLRTGLKGSPLHF.

The J gene is TRBJ2-1, the V gene TRBV4-3; D not resolved. The germline gives CDR1 LGHNA, CDR2 YSLEER. The CDR3 length is 17 residues. Trimming took off 1 base at V and 2 bases at J, with 15 bases between the two ends. The CDR3 region is CASSQVWRRETYNEQFF. In DNA, the CDR3 is TGCGCCAGCAGCCAAGTCTGGCGGAGAGAGACCTACAATGAGCAGTTCTTC.

The J gene is TRBJ2-7, the V gene TRBV11-2, with D possibly being TRBD1 (6 bases). V was clipped by 8 bases and J by 6 bases, with 20 bases between them. The length of the CDR3 is 14 residues. Germline CDR1 SGHAT, CDR2 FQNNGV. The CDR3: CASLGRDTFSEQYF. CDR3 nucleotides: TGTGCCAGCTTGGGCCGGGACACATTTAGCGAGCAGTACTTC.

The V call is TRBV15, the J call TRBJ2-1; 7 positions agree with TRBD2. CDR1 LNHNV and CDR2 YYDKDF come from the germline V gene (reference sequence). This CDR3 has 16 amino acids. The J segment lost 2 bases and the V segment lost 7 bases, leaving 11 bases of the junction unmatched. This CDR3 is CATNKGTGRTYNEQFF. CDR3 coding DNA: TGTGCCACCAACAAGGGGACCGGGAGGACCTACAATGAGCAGTTCTTC.

The chain joins TRBV5-5 to TRBJ1-5; D gene uncertain. The CDR3 consists of 14 residues. Trimming left V 1 base short and J 4 bases short, with 9 bases between. The V gene's germline CDR1 is SGHKS and CDR2 YYEKEE (reference sequence). The CDR3 DNA is TGTGCCAGCAGCTTGTTGGCAGTGAATCAGCCCCAGCATTTT. Protein sequence: CASSLLAVNQPQHF.

This chain uses TRBV29-1 with TRBJ2-4; no reliable D call. The CDR3 has 12 amino acids. Germline V gives CDR1 SQVTM, CDR2 ANQGSEA. Trimming shortened V by 7 bases and J by 9 bases, and 16 bases separated the two germline ends. This CDR3 is CSGIVGLGIQYF. CDR3 sequence (DNA): TGCAGCGGGATAGTGGGTTTAGGCATTCAGTACTTC.

V gene TRBV4-3 combines with J gene TRBJ2-7; D is unclear. The V gene's germline CDR1 is LGHNA and CDR2 YSLEER. The CDR3 loop spans 15 amino acids. V lost 0 bases and J lost 1, with 10 bases in between. The CDR3 sequence: CASSQDTNPSYEQYF. CDR3 in DNA: TGCGCCAGCAGCCAAGATACCAACCCTTCCTACGAGCAGTACTTC.

The chain employs TRBV28 and TRBJ2-3; D might be TRBD2 (7 bases). CDR3 size: 15 residues. CDR1 and CDR2 from the germline V gene are MDHEN and SYDVKM. Trimming removed 5 bases at V and 2 bases at J, with 14 bases between. CDR3 nucleotides: TGTGCCAGCAGTCTGGGGGGGACATACACAGATACGCAGTATTTT. It codes for CASSLGGTYTDTQYF.

Details on this clone: At the DNA level, this CDR3 is encoded by other sequences in the same sample as well. The chain joins TRBV11-2 to TRBJ2-7; a weak D match, TRBD1 (6 bases). The germline V and J ends were trimmed by 3 bases and 0 bases, with 12 bases remaining between them. The CDR3 totals 15 residues. The germline CDR1 and CDR2 sequences are SGHAT and FQNNGV. The CDR3 nucleotides are TGTGCCAGCAGCTTGGGGGCTGGGAGCTCCTACGAGCAGTACTTC. It translates to CASSLGAGSSYEQYF.

V and J are TRBV7-9 and TRBJ2-1; maybe TRBD2 (5 bases). Germline V gene data show CDR1 as SEHNR and CDR2 as FQNEAQ (reference sequence). The CDR3 sequence is 14 residues long. The V gene lost 3 bases and the J gene lost 7 bases, with 13 bases spanning the gap. CDR3: CASSFNTGGNEQFF. CDR3 in DNA: TGTGCCAGCAGCTTCAATACGGGCGGGAATGAGCAGTTCTTC.

V is TRBV4-1 and J is TRBJ2-7; the match to TRBD2 covers 9 bases. Germline V gene lookup returns CDR1 MGHRA and CDR2 YSYEKL. The CDR3 extends over 17 amino acids. V lost 3 bases, J lost 0 bases, and 9 bases stayed unmatched. As DNA, the CDR3 is TGCGCCAGCAGCCATGAGCCGACTAGCGGCATCTCCTACGAGCAGTACTTC. Translated: CASSHEPTSGISYEQYF.

V is TRBV28 and J is TRBJ1-3; no firm D call. With 5 bases removed from V and 4 bases from J, the gap between germline ends came to 15 bases. This CDR3 is built from 15 residues. The germline gives CDR1 MDHEN, CDR2 SYDVKM. CDR3 loop: CASSTYAVKGNTIYF. As DNA, the CDR3 is TGTGCCAGCAGTACCTACGCAGTGAAAGGAAACACCATATATTTT. Based on the CDR3 plus reference TRBV28 and TRBJ1-3, the full variable domain is DVKVTQSSRYLVKRTGEKVFLECVQDMDHENMFWYRQDPGLGLRLIYFSYDVKMKEKGDIPEGYSVSREKKERFSLILESASTNQTSMYLCASSTYAVKGNTIYFGEGSWLTVV.

This sequence joins TRBV5-5 and TRBJ2-7; D remains unclear. The germline gives CDR1 SGHKS, CDR2 YYEKEE (reference sequence). V was clipped by 4 bases and J by 3 bases, with 17 bases between them. The CDR3 length is 15 residues. The chain's CDR3 is CASSRSVTVVYEQYF. CDR3 nucleotides: TGTGCCAGCAGCCGAAGCGTGACCGTGGTCTACGAGCAGTACTTC.

The chain carries TRBV7-8 and TRBJ2-1; D gene ambiguous. V dropped 4 bases and J dropped 6 bases, with 7 bases sitting between them. CDR3 length: 12 amino acids. The V gene's germline CDR1 is SGHVS and CDR2 FQNEAQ. CDR3 bases: TGTGCCAGCAGCTGGGGTAGCAATGAGCAGTTCTTC. Residues: CASSWGSNEQFF.

The chain recombines TRBV6-1 with TRBJ2-7; tentatively, D is TRBD2 (6 bases). The CDR3 contains 16 residues. CDR1 and CDR2 (germline): MNHNS, SASEGT. V was shortened by 4 bases and J by 4 bases, with 20 bases between the two germline ends. CDR3 protein: CASSAAAGRPFYEQYF. In nucleotides, the CDR3 is TGTGCCAGCAGTGCCGCCGCGGGACGGCCTTTTTACGAGCAGTACTTC.

V is TRBV28 and J is TRBJ1-5, with unresolved D. CDR1 and CDR2 (germline): MDHEN, SYDVKM. The CDR3 runs 14 residues. V dropped 0 bases and J dropped 4 bases, with 7 bases sitting between them. The CDR3 DNA is TGTGCCAGCAGTTTATGGCGGATGAATCAGCCCCAGCATTTT. Translating gives CASSLWRMNQPQHF.

V gene TRBV29-1 combines with J gene TRBJ1-2, with D unresolved. Trimming stripped 6 bases from V and 8 bases from J, with 10 bases between. This CDR3 is built from 10 residues. Germline V lookup: CDR1 SQVTM, CDR2 ANQGSEA. In nucleotides, the CDR3 is TGCAGCGTGACCACTGGGGGCTACACCTTC. This encodes CSVTTGGYTF.